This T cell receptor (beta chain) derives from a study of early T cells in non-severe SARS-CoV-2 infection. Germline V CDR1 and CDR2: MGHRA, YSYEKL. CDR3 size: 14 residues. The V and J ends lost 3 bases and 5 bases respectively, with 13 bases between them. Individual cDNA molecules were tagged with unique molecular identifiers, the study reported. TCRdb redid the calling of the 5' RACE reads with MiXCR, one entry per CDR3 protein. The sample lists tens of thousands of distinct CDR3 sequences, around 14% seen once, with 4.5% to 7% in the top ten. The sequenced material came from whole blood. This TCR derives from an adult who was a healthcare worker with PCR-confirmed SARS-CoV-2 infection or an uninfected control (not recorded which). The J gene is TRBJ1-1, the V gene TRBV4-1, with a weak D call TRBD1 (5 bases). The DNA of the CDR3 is TGCGCCAGCAGCCAGGAGCGGGGCTTGACTGAAGCTTTCTTT. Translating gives CASSQERGLTEAFF.